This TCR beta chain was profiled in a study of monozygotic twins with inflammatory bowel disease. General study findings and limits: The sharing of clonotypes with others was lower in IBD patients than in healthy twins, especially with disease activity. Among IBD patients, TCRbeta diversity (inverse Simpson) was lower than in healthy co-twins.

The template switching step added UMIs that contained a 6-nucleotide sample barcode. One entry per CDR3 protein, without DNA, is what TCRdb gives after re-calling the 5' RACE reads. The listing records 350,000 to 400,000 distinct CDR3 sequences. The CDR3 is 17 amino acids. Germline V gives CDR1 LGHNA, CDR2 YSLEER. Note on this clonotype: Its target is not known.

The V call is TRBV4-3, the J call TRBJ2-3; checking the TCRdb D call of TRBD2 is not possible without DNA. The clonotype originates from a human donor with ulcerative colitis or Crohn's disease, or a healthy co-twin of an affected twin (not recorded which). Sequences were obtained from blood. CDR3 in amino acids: CASSQDRRGGLSDTQYF.